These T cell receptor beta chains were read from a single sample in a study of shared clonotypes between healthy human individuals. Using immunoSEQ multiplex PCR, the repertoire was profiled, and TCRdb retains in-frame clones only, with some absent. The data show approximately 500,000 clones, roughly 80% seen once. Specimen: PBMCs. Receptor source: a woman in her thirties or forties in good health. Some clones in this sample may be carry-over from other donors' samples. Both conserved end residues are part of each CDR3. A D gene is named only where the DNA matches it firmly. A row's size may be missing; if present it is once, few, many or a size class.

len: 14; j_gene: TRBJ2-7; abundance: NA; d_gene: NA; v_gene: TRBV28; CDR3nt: TGTGCCAGCAGTCAAGGACAGGAGGAGGGCGAGCAGTACTTC; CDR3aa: CASSQGQEEGEQYF
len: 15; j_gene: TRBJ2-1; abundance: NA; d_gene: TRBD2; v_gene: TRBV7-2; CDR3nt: TGTGCCAGCAGCACTAGCGGAGGCTCCTACAATGAGCAGTTCTTC; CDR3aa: CASSTSGGSYNEQFF
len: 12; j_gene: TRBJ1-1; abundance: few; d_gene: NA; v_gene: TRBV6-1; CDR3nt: TGTGCCAGCAGTGAATTGTCCGGGACGGCTTTCTTT; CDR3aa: CASSELSGTAFF
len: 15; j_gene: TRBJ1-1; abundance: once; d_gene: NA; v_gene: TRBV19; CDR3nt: TGTGCCAGTAGTATTCACCTGAACCGGGGGGCTGAAGCTTTCTTT; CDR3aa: CASSIHLNRGAEAFF
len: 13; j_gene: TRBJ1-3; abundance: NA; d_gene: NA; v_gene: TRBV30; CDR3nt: TGTGCCTGCCACAGCGGTTCCGGAAACACCATATATTTT; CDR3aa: CACHSGSGNTIYF
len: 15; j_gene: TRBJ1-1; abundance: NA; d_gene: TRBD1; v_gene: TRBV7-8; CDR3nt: TGTGCCAGCAGCTTGGCGGACAGGGGTCACACTGAAGCTTTCTTT; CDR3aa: CASSLADRGHTEAFF
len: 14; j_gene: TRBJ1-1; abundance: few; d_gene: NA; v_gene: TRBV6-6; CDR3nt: TGTGCCAGCAGTTACTCGGTGGGGACGGCGTGGGCTTTCTTT; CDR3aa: CASSYSVGTAWAFF
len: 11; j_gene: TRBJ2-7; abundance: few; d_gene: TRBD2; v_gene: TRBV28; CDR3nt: TGTGCCAGCAGTTTCGCGGGAGGAGAGTACTTC; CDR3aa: CASSFAGGEYF
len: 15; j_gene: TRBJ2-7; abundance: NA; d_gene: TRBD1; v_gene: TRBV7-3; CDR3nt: TGTGCCAGCAGCCCGGGGACAGGGCGGAGGGGGGAGCAGTACTTC; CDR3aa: CASSPGTGRRGEQYF
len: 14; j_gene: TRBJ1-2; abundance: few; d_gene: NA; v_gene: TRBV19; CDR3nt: TGTGCCAGCTCTGGGGGGGCCGCCCTCTATGGCTACACCTTC; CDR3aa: CASSGGAALYGYTF
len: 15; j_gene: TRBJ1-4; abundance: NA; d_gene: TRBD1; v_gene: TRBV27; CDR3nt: TGTGCCAGCAGTACCCACAGGGGGCAGGGTGAAAAACTGTTTTTT; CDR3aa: CASSTHRGQGEKLFF
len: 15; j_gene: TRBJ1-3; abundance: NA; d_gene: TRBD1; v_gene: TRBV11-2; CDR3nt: TGTGCCAGCAGCTTAGCGGACAGGGATGGAAACACCATATATTTT; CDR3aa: CASSLADRDGNTIYF
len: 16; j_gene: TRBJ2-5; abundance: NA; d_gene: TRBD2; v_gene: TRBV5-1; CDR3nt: TGCGCCAGCAGCTTGGGACTAGCGGGAGGCGGTGAGACCCAGTACTTC; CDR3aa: CASSLGLAGGGETQYF
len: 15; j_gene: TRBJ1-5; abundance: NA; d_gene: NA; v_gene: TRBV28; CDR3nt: TGTGCCAGCAGTTCCTCATCAGGGTCGAATCAGCCCCAGCATTTT; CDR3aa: CASSSSSGSNQPQHF
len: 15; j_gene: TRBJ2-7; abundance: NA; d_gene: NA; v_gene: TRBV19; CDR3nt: TGTGCCAGTAGTCCCGGGACTTCTGCTCCCTACGAGCAGTACTTC; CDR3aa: CASSPGTSAPYEQYF
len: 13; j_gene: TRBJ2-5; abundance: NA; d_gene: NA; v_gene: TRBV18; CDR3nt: TGTGCCAGCCATAAAGAACTTTTGGAGACCCAGTACTTC; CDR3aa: CASHKELLETQYF
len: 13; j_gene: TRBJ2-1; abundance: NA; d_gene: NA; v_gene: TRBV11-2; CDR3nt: TGTGCCAGCAGCTTAGAGGGGGGTTTGGGGCAGTTCTTC; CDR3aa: CASSLEGGLGQFF
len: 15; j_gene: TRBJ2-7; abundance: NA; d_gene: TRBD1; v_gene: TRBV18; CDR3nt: TGTGCCAGCTCACCAGACAGGGGGTCCTACTACGAGCAGTACTTC; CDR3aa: CASSPDRGSYYEQYF
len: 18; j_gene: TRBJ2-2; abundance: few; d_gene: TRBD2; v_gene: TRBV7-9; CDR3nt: TGTGCCAGCAGCTTAAGGGCCACTGGCGGGAGGAACACCGGGGAGCTGTTTTTT; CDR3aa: CASSLRATGGRNTGELFF
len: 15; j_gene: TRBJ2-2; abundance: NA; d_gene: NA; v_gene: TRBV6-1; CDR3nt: TGTGCCAGCAGGGGATCGGACAGAAACACCGGGGAGCTGTTTTTT; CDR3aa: CASRGSDRNTGELFF
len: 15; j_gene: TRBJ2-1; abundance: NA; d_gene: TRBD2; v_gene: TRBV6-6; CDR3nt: TGTGCCAGCACTTTTATAGCGGGCACCTACAATGAGCAGTTCTTC; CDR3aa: CASTFIAGTYNEQFF
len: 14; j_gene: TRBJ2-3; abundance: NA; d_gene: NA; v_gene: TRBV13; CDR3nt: TGTGCCGGCAGCCTCAGCCCAAAGCAGACTACGCAGTATTTT; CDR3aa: CAGSLSPKQTTQYF
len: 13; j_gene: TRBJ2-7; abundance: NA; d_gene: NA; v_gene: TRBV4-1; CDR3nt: TGCGCCAGCAGCCGTGGGGACTCCTACGAGCAGTACTTC; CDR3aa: CASSRGDSYEQYF
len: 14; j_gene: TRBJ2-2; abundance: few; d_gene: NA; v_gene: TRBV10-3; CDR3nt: TGTGCCATCAGTGAGACGGAGGGCACAGGGGAGCTGTTTTTT; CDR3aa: CAISETEGTGELFF
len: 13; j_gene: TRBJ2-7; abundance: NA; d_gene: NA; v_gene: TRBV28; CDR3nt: TGTGCCAGCAAAAGTACACCGGCTCGGGAGCAGTACTTC; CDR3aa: CASKSTPAREQYF
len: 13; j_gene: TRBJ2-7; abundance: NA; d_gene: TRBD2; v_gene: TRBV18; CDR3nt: TGTGCCAGCTCCAGCCTAGCGGGAGGCGAGCAGTACTTC; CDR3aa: CASSSLAGGEQYF
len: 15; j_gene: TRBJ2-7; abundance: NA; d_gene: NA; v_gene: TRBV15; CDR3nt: TGTGCCACCAGCAGACAACCCTCAGGAGCCTACGAGCAGTACTTC; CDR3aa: CATSRQPSGAYEQYF
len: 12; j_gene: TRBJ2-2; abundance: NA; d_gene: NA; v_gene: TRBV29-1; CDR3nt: TGCAGCGGACGGGGAAACACCGGGGAGCTGTTTTTT; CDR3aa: CSGRGNTGELFF
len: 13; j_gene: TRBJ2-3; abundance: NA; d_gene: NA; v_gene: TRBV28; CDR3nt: TGTGCCAGCAGTTCGGGGGACACAGATACGCAGTATTTT; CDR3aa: CASSSGDTDTQYF
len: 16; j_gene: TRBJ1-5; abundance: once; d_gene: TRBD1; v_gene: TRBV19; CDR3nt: TGTGCCAGTAGTATAGTCAGGACAGGTAGCAATCAGCCCCAGCATTTT; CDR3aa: CASSIVRTGSNQPQHF
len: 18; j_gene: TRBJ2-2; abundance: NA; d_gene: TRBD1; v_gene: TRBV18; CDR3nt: TGTGCCAGCTCACCCCCCGGCGGGACAGGGGGCAACACCGGGGAGCTGTTTTTT; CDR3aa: CASSPPGGTGGNTGELFF
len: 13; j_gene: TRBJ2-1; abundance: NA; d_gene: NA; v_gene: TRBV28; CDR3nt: TGTGCCAGCAGCCTGTTTGGCTACAATGAGCAGTTCTTC; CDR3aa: CASSLFGYNEQFF
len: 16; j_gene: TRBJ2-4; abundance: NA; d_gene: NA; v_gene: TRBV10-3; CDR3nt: TGTGCCATCAGTGAGTCGGGGTCGGGAGCGGACAACATTCAGTACTTC; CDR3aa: CAISESGSGADNIQYF
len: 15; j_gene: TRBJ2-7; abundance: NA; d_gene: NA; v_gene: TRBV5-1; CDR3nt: TGCGCCAGCAGCGAGAGGACGGCCACTGGTGGCGGGCAGTACTTC; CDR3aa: CASSERTATGGGQYF
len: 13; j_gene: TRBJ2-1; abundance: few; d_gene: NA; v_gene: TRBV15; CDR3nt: TGTGCCACCAGCAGAGATCCCAGCGATGAGCAGTTCTTC; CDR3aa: CATSRDPSDEQFF
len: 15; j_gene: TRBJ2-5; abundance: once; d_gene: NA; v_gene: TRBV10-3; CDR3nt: TGTGCCATCAGTGATAGTGGCCAACTGGGAGAGACCCAGTACTTC; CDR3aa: CAISDSGQLGETQYF
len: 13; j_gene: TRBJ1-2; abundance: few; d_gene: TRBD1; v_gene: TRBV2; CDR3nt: TGTGCCAGCCCTAGGGGACAGGGCGATGGCTACACCTTC; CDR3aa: CASPRGQGDGYTF
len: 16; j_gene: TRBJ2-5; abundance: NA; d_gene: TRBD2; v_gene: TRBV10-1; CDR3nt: TGCGCCAGCAGTGTAACTAGCGGGATCAACCAAGAGACCCAGTACTTC; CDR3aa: CASSVTSGINQETQYF
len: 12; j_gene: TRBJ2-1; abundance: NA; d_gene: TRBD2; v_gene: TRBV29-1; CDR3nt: TGCAGCGTTGGAGCGGGAGAAGTTGAGCAGTTCTTC; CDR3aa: CSVGAGEVEQFF
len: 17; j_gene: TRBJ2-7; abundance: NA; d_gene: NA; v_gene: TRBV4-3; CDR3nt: TGCGCCAGCAGCCAAGAGCAGGCCTCAAACCTTTACTACGAGCAGTACTTC; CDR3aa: CASSQEQASNLYYEQYF
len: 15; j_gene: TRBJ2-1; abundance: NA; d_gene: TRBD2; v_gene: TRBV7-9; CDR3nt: TGTGCCAGCAGCTGGGCGCGGGAGCGGTACAATGAGCAGTTCTTC; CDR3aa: CASSWARERYNEQFF
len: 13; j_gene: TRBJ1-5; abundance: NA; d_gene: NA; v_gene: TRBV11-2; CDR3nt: TGTGCCAGCAGCTTAGAACAGGGTCGGCCCCAGCATTTT; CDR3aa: CASSLEQGRPQHF
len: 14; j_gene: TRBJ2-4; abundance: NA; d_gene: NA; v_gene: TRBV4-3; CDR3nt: TGCGCCAGCAGCCAGGGGCAGAACCAGGTCATTCAGTACTTC; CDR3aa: CASSQGQNQVIQYF
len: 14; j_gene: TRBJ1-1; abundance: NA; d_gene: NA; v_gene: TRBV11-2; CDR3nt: TGTGCCAGCACTCCCCCCCCTGGAGGGATCGGAGCTTTCTTT; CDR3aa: CASTPPPGGIGAFF
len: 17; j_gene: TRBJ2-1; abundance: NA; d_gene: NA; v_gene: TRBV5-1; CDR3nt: TGCGCCAGCAGCTTGGCAGCCTACCAAAGCTCCTACAATGAGCAGTTCTTC; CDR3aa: CASSLAAYQSSYNEQFF